These 9 T cell receptor beta chains were all obtained from the same sample, sequenced in a study of T cells expressing NK-cell markers. TCRdb reworked the 5' RACE reads into one entry per CDR3 protein, no DNA. Recorded for this sample: 300,000 to 500,000 distinct CDR3 sequences. Sequenced: blood T cells: a sorted CD56 or NKG2C T cell subset, CD4+ or CD8+ T cells, or bulk PBMC T cells (not recorded which). The source is a woman aged 50 to 65 in good health.

The V and J genes are TRBV27 and TRBJ2-5; the TCRdb D gene call, TRBD2, has no DNA to confirm it. Germline-derived CDR1 and CDR2 are MNHEY and SMNVEV (reference sequence). The CDR3 is 14 residues long. CDR3 region: CASSLSWASGAQYF.

The gene calls are TRBV27 and TRBJ2-1; TCRdb's D call, TRBD2, is unchecked because there is no DNA. The length of the CDR3 is 17 residues. Germline assignment: CDR1 MNHEY and CDR2 SMNVEV (reference sequence). CDR3 in amino acids: CASSLPPVGGRVNEQFF.

V is TRBV5-1 and J is TRBJ1-5; the TRBD1 assignment by TCRdb is unverifiable without DNA. Germline CDR1 is SGHRS and CDR2 is YFSETQ. The CDR3 covers 15 residues. The CDR3: CASSLAGVQSQPQHF.

This chain connects TRBV12-3 or TRBV12-4 to TRBJ1-2; TCRdb gives TRBD1 as the D gene, but with no DNA this cannot be confirmed. The CDR3 runs 15 residues. CDR3: CASSFRDRGTYGYTF.

V and J are TRBV7-2 and TRBJ2-1; TCRdb proposes TRBD1, but this gene call is untestable without DNA. The CDR3 has 16 amino acids. Germline-derived CDR1 and CDR2 are SGHTA and FQGNSA. The CDR3 is CASSLGLAPGHNEQFF.

This sequence joins TRBV5-5 and TRBJ2-3; checking the TCRdb D call of TRBD1 is not possible without DNA. Germline V gene lookup returns CDR1 SGHKS and CDR2 YYEKEE (reference sequence). The CDR3 covers 16 residues. This CDR3 is CASSLGTGRWTDTQYF.

The gene calls are TRBV5-1 and TRBJ1-1; no DNA is available, so the TRBD1 call from TCRdb remains unchecked. CDR3 size: 15 residues. Germline V CDR1 and CDR2: SGHRS, YFSETQ. The CDR3 loop reads CASSFSGTGATEAFF.

The chain joins TRBV18 to TRBJ2-1; TCRdb gives TRBD1 as the D gene, but with no DNA this cannot be confirmed. Germline V lookup: CDR1 KGHSH, CDR2 LQKENI. The CDR3 contains 15 residues. CDR3 protein: CASSPGTGSYNEQFF.

The V gene is TRBV10-3, the J gene TRBJ2-3; with no DNA, the TCRdb D assignment of TRBD2 cannot be verified. Per the germline V gene, CDR1 is ENHRY and CDR2 is SYGVKD. This CDR3 has 12 residues. CDR3 residues: CAISGTADTQYF.